This T cell receptor (beta chain) was recorded in a study of blood T cell repertoires in COVID-19. V shed 1 base and J shed 7 bases, with 9 bases lying between them. This CDR3 is built from 13 residues. Original processing methods: Reference gene primer amplification in the assay estimated nucleated cell counts. Clones were read by immunoSEQ multiplex PCR, and TCRdb kept only the in-frame ones, dropping some. Clone size and V and J calls were adopted from that table, with D and trimming inferred from the DNA. This table holds 70,000 to 75,000 clones, 65% to 85% found once. This clonotype was obtained from a woman of 80 years or more with active or convalescent COVID-19. Specimen: peripheral blood. The chain has TRBV12-3 or TRBV12-4 and TRBJ2-3; D gene unclear. This CDR3 reads CASSLGSVNTQYF. CDR3 nucleotide sequence: TGTGCCAGCAGTTTAGGTTCGGTAAATACGCAGTATTTT.